The 25 T cell receptor beta chains listed next were all sequenced from one sample in a study of regulatory dendritic cells for organ transplantation. CFSE-labeled sorted T cells met regulatory or mature dendritic cells for 4 to 6 days. What these receptors recognize is not known. Data came from immunoSEQ multiplex PCR; TCRdb stores just in-frame clones and leaves some out. The table has around 19,000 clones, approximately 85% seen once. The source material was naive CD4+ T cells from blood cultured with regulatory dendritic cells. Subset of the sample: CD45RA+ naive T cells. These receptor sequences come from a human donor in good health.

J is TRBJ2-3 and V is TRBV7-9; perhaps TRBD1 as D (6 bases). The germline gives CDR1 SEHNR, CDR2 FQNEAQ (reference sequence). The length of the CDR3 is 17 residues. V lost 5 bases and J lost 5, with 23 bases in between. CDR3 loop: CASSIYRDLWALDTQYF. DNA of the CDR3: TGTGCCAGCAGCATCTACAGGGACCTCTGGGCCTTAGATACGCAGTATTTT.

The V gene is TRBV19, the J gene TRBJ2-6; D is uncertain. The CDR3 consists of 15 residues. Trimming cost V 0 bases and J 2 bases, with 5 bases left between them. Germline lookup yields CDR1 LNHDA and CDR2 SQIVND (reference sequence). CDR3 nucleotides: TGTGCCAGTAGTATAGAAGGCCCTGGGGCCAACGTCCTGACTTTC. Translation gives CASSIEGPGANVLTF.

The chain links TRBV19 to TRBJ1-5; tentative D call: TRBD1 (5 bases). The CDR3 runs 13 residues. Germline lookup yields CDR1 LNHDA and CDR2 SQIVND (reference sequence). Trimming pared 4 bases from V and 6 bases from J, leaving 10 bases between. The CDR3 loop reads CASSKTGVQPQHF. The CDR3 region has the DNA TGTGCCAGTAGTAAAACGGGGGTTCAGCCCCAGCATTTT.

The chain combines TRBV30 with TRBJ2-7; 15 bases map to TRBD2. Unmatched junction bases numbered 5, after V lost 2 bases and J lost 0 bases. Germline loops: CDR1 GTSNPN, CDR2 SVGIG (reference sequence). This CDR3 comprises 17 residues. CDR3 nucleotides: TGTGCCTGGAGTTCCGGGACTAGCGGGAGGAGCTCCTACGAGCAGTACTTC. Translated, it gives CAWSSGTSGRSSYEQYF.

V is TRBV2 and J is TRBJ2-7; D is ambiguous. V lost 1 base and J lost 2, with 15 bases in between. CDR3 length equals 16 residues. CDR1 and CDR2 from the germline V gene are SNHLY and FYNNEI. The CDR3 region has the DNA TGTGCCAGCAGTGAAGTTCAAGGGCTAGAGACCTACGAGCAGTACTTC. It codes for CASSEVQGLETYEQYF.

The rearrangement links TRBV11-2 to TRBJ1-2; D call uncertain. CDR1 and CDR2 (germline): SGHAT, FQNNGV. CDR3 size: 13 residues. V was cut by 3 bases and J by 4 bases, with 9 bases left in between. The CDR3 bases are TGTGCCAGCAGCTTGACGGCAACCTATGGCTACACCTTC. Amino acids: CASSLTATYGYTF.

The chain recombines TRBV7-3 with TRBJ2-3; tentative D call: TRBD2 (5 bases). Germline assignment: CDR1 SGHTA and CDR2 FQGTGA. The length of the CDR3 is 14 residues. With 2 bases removed from V and 6 bases from J, the gap between germline ends came to 12 bases. The chain's CDR3 is CASSLRQRRDTQYF. CDR3 coding DNA: TGTGCCAGCAGCTTACGGCAGCGGCGGGATACGCAGTATTTT.

V and J are TRBV7-8 and TRBJ1-2, with TRBD1 identical over 8 bases. The CDR3 sequence is 15 residues long. The germline gives CDR1 SGHVS, CDR2 FQNEAQ. Unmatched junction bases numbered 14, after V lost 7 bases and J lost 7 bases. CDR3 residues: CASTAADREVAGYTF. CDR3 DNA sequence: TGTGCCAGCACCGCCGCGGACAGGGAGGTCGCTGGCTACACCTTC.

This clone was found once. At one of its ends the junction is not consistent with the germline gene, which may arise from a read error. The rearrangement uses TRBV7-2 and TRBJ2-1; 10 positions agree with TRBD2. The germline gives CDR1 SGHTA, CDR2 FQGNSA. This CDR3 comprises 16 residues. CDR3 DNA sequence: TGTGCCAGCAGCCTAGCGGGAGTGAGCTCCTACAATGAGCAGTTCTTC. It is translated as CASSLAGVSSYNEQFF.

The V gene is TRBV6-1, the J gene TRBJ1-4; no clear D. The germline V gene has CDR1 MNHNS and CDR2 SASEGT. The V and J ends lost 2 bases and 8 bases respectively, with 9 bases between them. The CDR3 is 13 residues long. The CDR3 DNA follows: TGTGCCAGCAGTGAATTGTCAACGGAAAAACTGTTTTTT. Its protein is CASSELSTEKLFF.

This CDR3 reads CASSPRTSGVETQYF. For the CDR3, the DNA is TGTGCCAGCAGCCCTCGGACTAGCGGGGTCGAGACCCAGTACTTC. The chain couples TRBV14 to TRBJ2-5, with TRBD2 identical over 12 bases. The germline V gene has CDR1 SGHDN and CDR2 FVKESK. Unmatched junction bases numbered 5, after V lost 4 bases and J lost 5 bases. The CDR3 length is 15 residues.

V usage is TRBV11-3 and J usage is TRBJ2-3; D possibly corresponds to TRBD1 (5 bases). Germline lookup yields CDR1 SGHNT and CDR2 YENEEA. The CDR3 consists of 15 residues. V shed 4 bases and J shed 0 bases, with 11 bases lying between them. The CDR3 DNA reads TGTGCCAGCAGCTCGCAGGGAACGAGCACAGATACGCAGTATTTT. Protein: CASSSQGTSTDTQYF.

The chain uses TRBV6-5 and TRBJ2-7; 7 bases match TRBD2. The CDR3 length is 13 residues. Germline lookup yields CDR1 MNHEY and CDR2 SVGAGI. Trimming took 2 bases from V and 6 from J; bases not matched to a gene: 4. This CDR3 reads CASSYQSGAEQYF. DNA of the CDR3: TGTGCCAGCAGTTACCAGAGCGGGGCCGAGCAGTACTTC.

This chain joins TRBV5-1 and TRBJ2-2; D might be TRBD2 (6 bases). The CDR3 length is 16 residues. The ends were cut back, 4 bases at V and 0 bases at J, with 13 bases in the middle. CDR1 and CDR2 from the germline V gene are SGHRS and YFSETQ. The CDR3 DNA sequence: TGCGCCAGCAGCCGTGGGACTGTAACGAACACCGGGGAGCTGTTTTTT. Amino acid sequence: CASSRGTVTNTGELFF.

The CDR3 nucleotides are TGCGCCAGCAGCTTGGTAGTAGCGGGAGAGTGGGAGCAGTACTTC. Its translation: CASSLVVAGEWEQYF. The V call is TRBV5-1, the J call TRBJ2-7, with 9 bases identical to TRBD2. The germline CDR1 and CDR2 sequences are SGHRS and YFSETQ. This CDR3 region has 15 residues. The trim removed 0 bases at V and 7 bases at J, leaving 8 bases unmatched.

The rearrangement joins TRBV7-2 to TRBJ1-1; unclear D gene. The CDR3 is made up of 14 amino acids. Germline lookup yields CDR1 SGHTA and CDR2 FQGNSA. Trimming stripped 4 bases from V and 5 bases from J, with 14 bases between. The CDR3 reads CASSSSLGKTEAFF. The CDR3 coding sequence is TGTGCCAGCAGCTCATCTCTTGGGAAAACTGAAGCTTTCTTT. Based on the CDR3 plus reference TRBV7-2 and TRBJ1-1, the full variable domain is GAGVSQSPSNKVTEKGKDVELRCDPISGHTALYWYRQSLGQGLEFLIYFQGNSAPDKSGLPSDRFSAERTGGSVSTLTIQRTQQEDSAVYLCASSSSLGKTEAFFGQGTRLTVV.

This chain connects TRBV6-1 to TRBJ2-2, with TRBD2 identical over 9 bases. Germline-derived CDR1 and CDR2 are MNHNS and SASEGT. The CDR3 length is 15 residues. J gave up 5 bases and V 6 bases, and 7 bases lay outside the gene matches. For the CDR3, the DNA is TGTGCCAGCAGAGTAGCGGGAGTTGTAACCGGGGAGCTGTTTTTT. This codes for CASRVAGVVTGELFF.

The gene calls are TRBV5-5 and TRBJ1-2, with no clear D. The length of the CDR3 is 12 residues. CDR1 and CDR2 (germline): SGHKS, YYEKEE (reference sequence). The V and J ends lost 4 bases and 3 bases respectively, with 7 bases between them. The chain's CDR3 is CASSPNDYGYTF. CDR3 coding DNA: TGTGCCAGCAGCCCAAATGACTATGGCTACACCTTC.

The rearrangement joins TRBV10-3 to TRBJ2-5; D unclear. The J call may be faulty, since TRBJ2-7 better matches the DNA end. The CDR3 sequence is 13 residues long. From germline, CDR1 is ENHRY and CDR2 SYGVKD. The CDR3 sequence: CAISDWGTYEQYF. The CDR3 coding sequence is TGTGCCATCAGTGATTGGGGTACCTACGAGCAGTACTTC.

This chain links TRBV11-2 with TRBJ2-7; D gene ambiguous. Germline V gene lookup returns CDR1 SGHAT and CDR2 FQNNGV. The CDR3 length is 16 residues. Trimming took 1 base from V and 2 from J, leaving 15 bases between them. The CDR3 here is CASSLGFFGKTYEQYF. The CDR3 bases are TGTGCCAGCAGCTTAGGATTTTTTGGGAAAACCTACGAGCAGTACTTC.

The rearrangement uses TRBV18 and TRBJ1-3; TRBD1 matches at 8 bases. Germline V CDR1 and CDR2: KGHSH, LQKENI. This CDR3 region has 15 residues. V was pared by 6 bases and J by 1 base, with 5 bases of the junction left unmatched. CDR3 sequence: CASSARTGSGNTIYF. The DNA for the CDR3 is TGTGCCAGCTCCGCTCGGACAGGGTCTGGAAACACCATATATTTT.

The chain recombines TRBV5-8 with TRBJ2-7; TRBD1 agrees at 9 bases. Germline assignment: CDR1 SGHTS and CDR2 YDEGEE. V shed 1 base, J shed 3 bases, and the junction held 11 bases outside the gene matches. The CDR3 sequence is 17 residues long. CDR3 nucleotides: TGTGCCAGCAGCTTGTTTATCGTTCGGGACAGGGACTACGAGCAGTACTTC. Translated: CASSLFIVRDRDYEQYF.

The chain has TRBV7-3 and TRBJ2-7, with TRBD2 as a possible D gene (6 bases). The length of the CDR3 is 17 residues. Deletions cut 4 bases from V and 2 bases from J, with 21 bases between. CDR1 and CDR2 (germline): SGHTA, FQGTGA. The CDR3 spells CASSSITGGPIPYEQYF. CDR3 sequence (DNA): TGTGCCAGCAGCTCGATCACCGGGGGACCCATTCCCTACGAGCAGTACTTC.

The chain carries TRBV7-6 and TRBJ2-1; a weak D match, TRBD2 (6 bases). The CDR3 sequence is 17 residues long. Germline V gives CDR1 SGHVS, CDR2 FNYEAQ. V lost 1 base to trimming and J lost 6 bases, with 19 bases between them. The CDR3: CASSLGRGKARLNEQFF. Here the CDR3 DNA reads TGTGCCAGCAGCTTAGGTCGCGGGAAAGCTCGTCTCAATGAGCAGTTCTTC.

The gene calls are TRBV30 and TRBJ2-1, with D perhaps being TRBD1 or TRBD2 (5 bases each). This CDR3 is 14 amino acids long. Germline V gene sequence: CDR1 GTSNPN, CDR2 SVGIG (reference sequence). V was cut by 1 base and J by 6 bases, with 13 bases left in between. The CDR3 bases are TGTGCCTGGAGTGCGGGGCAGCCTTTCAATGAGCAGTTCTTC. It codes for CAWSAGQPFNEQFF.